The sequence of this T cell receptor (beta chain) was determined in a study of shared clonotypes between healthy human individuals. Findings and limits, study-wide: Blood was the only sampled material, and tissue repertoires likely differ. Sharing across several donors was seen in 4% to 5% of naive CD4 clonotypes.

The method was immunoSEQ multiplex PCR; TCRdb's version includes in-frame clones alone and lacks a portion of them. The data hold about 1.1 million clones, with 78% observed a single time. To note about this clone: What it binds is unknown.

This CDR3 is 15 amino acids long. The V gene lost 6 bases and the J gene lost 0 bases, with 12 bases spanning the gap. Germline CDR1 reads MGHRA; CDR2 reads YSYEKL. V gene TRBV4-1 combines with J gene TRBJ2-1, with D tentatively TRBD2 (5 bases). Material: memory CD4+ T cells from PBMCs. This sample's subset: CD45RA-negative fraction. This sequence was found in a man younger than 35 in good health. Some clones in this sample may be carry-over from other donors' samples. The chain's CDR3 is CASSRDYSSYNEQFF. The CDR3 coding sequence is TGCGCCAGCAGTCGAGACTACAGCTCCTACAATGAGCAGTTCTTC.